This T cell receptor (beta chain) appears in the sequencing data of a study of T cells in Graves' hyperthyroidism and ophthalmopathy. Looking at the study overall: Peripheral blood sampling occurred at initial diagnosis, before any treatment.

Comments on this clonotype: Its antigen is as yet unknown.

Amplified TCR beta CDR3 regions derived from RNA transcripts. RT-PCR in the first round (using the HTBI primer set) targeted the TCR CDR3. In TCRdb, the multiplex PCR reads were re-called with MiXCR into one record per CDR3 protein. This table holds about 770,000 distinct CDR3 sequences, roughly 20% found once. Diagnosis rested on symptoms, serum thyroxine and TRAb, thyroid ultrasound, and orbital computed tomography. Findings and limits, study-wide: Ophthalmopathy was predicted by the model a median of 6.5 months ahead of onset. Most thyroid clonotypes that were expanded above 0.001 also turned up in blood.

The CDR3 has 17 amino acids. Germline V gives CDR1 DFQATT, CDR2 SNEGSKA (reference sequence). The V gene lost 3 bases and the J gene lost 0 bases, with 18 bases spanning the gap. The chain is built from TRBV20-1 and TRBJ1-5, with D hard to call. The material sequenced was blood. This receptor was taken from a woman between 45 and 60 years old with Graves' hyperthyroidism that later progressed to Graves' ophthalmopathy. CDR3 nucleotide sequence: TGCAGTGCTAGTTCCATGGGGTATGGCGATAGCAATCAGCCCCAGCATTTT. Its protein product is CSASSMGYGDSNQPQHF.